A selection of T cell receptor beta chains follows, all from one sample in a study of blood T cell repertoires in COVID-19. Here immunoSEQ multiplex PCR was the method, and the copy in TCRdb shows in-frame clones only, minus some. The repertoire has about 250,000 clones, 80% to 90% of them found once; the top ten carry around 2.9%. What was sequenced was peripheral blood. The origin of the receptors is a woman in her twenties or thirties with active or convalescent COVID-19. Both conserved end residues are part of each CDR3. A D gene is named only where the DNA matches it firmly. Rows may omit the clone size; those that give it use once, few, many or a size class.

clone_size: -; d_call: TRBD1; v_call: TRBV6-6; j_call: TRBJ1-1; cdr3_aa: CASGLPGQRAPEAFF; cdr3_nt: TGTGCCAGCGGCCTTCCGGGACAGAGGGCCCCTGAAGCTTTCTTT
clone_size: -; d_call: -; v_call: TRBV9; j_call: TRBJ2-3; cdr3_aa: CASSVRGSSTDTQYF; cdr3_nt: TGTGCCAGCAGCGTTAGGGGCTCAAGCACAGATACGCAGTATTTT
clone_size: -; d_call: -; v_call: TRBV7-9; j_call: TRBJ2-2; cdr3_aa: CASSLQGILDTGELFF; cdr3_nt: TGTGCCAGCAGCTTACAGGGAATTTTGGACACCGGGGAGCTGTTTTTT
clone_size: -; d_call: TRBD1; v_call: TRBV4-3; j_call: TRBJ1-4; cdr3_aa: CASSQGTGGNEKLFF; cdr3_nt: TGCGCCAGCAGCCAAGGGACAGGGGGGAATGAAAAACTGTTTTTT
clone_size: -; d_call: -; v_call: TRBV30; j_call: TRBJ1-5; cdr3_aa: CAWSALGGRQPQHF; cdr3_nt: TGTGCCTGGAGTGCGCTGGGGGGACGCCAGCCCCAGCATTTT
clone_size: -; d_call: TRBD1; v_call: TRBV18; j_call: TRBJ1-1; cdr3_aa: CASSLRQGQNTEAFF; cdr3_nt: TGTGCCAGCTCACTGCGACAGGGACAGAACACTGAAGCTTTCTTT
clone_size: once; d_call: TRBD1; v_call: TRBV7-2; j_call: TRBJ1-1; cdr3_aa: CASSLVISRGQSLEAFF; cdr3_nt: TGTGCCAGCAGCTTAGTTATATCAAGGGGACAGAGTCTTGAAGCTTTCTTT
clone_size: -; d_call: -; v_call: TRBV7-9; j_call: TRBJ1-4; cdr3_aa: CASSFYRNRGEKLFF; cdr3_nt: TGTGCCAGCAGCTTTTATCGGAACCGGGGTGAAAAACTGTTTTTT
clone_size: -; d_call: -; v_call: TRBV15; j_call: TRBJ2-2; cdr3_aa: CATSRVGRPGELFF; cdr3_nt: TGTGCCACCAGCAGAGTGGGGCGCCCCGGGGAGCTGTTTTTT
clone_size: -; d_call: TRBD1; v_call: TRBV6-2/TRBV6-3; j_call: TRBJ2-1; cdr3_aa: CASSQGGPATGGGEQFF; cdr3_nt: TGTGCCAGCAGTCAAGGGGGTCCCGCGACAGGGGGCGGTGAGCAGTTCTTC
clone_size: -; d_call: -; v_call: TRBV5-1; j_call: TRBJ2-3; cdr3_aa: CASSLNADLSTDTQYF; cdr3_nt: TGCGCCAGCAGCTTGAACGCGGATCTGTCCACAGATACGCAGTATTTT
clone_size: few; d_call: -; v_call: TRBV24-1; j_call: TRBJ1-1; cdr3_aa: CATSQNTEAFF; cdr3_nt: TGTGCCACCAGTCAGAACACTGAAGCTTTCTTT
clone_size: -; d_call: TRBD1; v_call: TRBV25-1; j_call: TRBJ1-5; cdr3_aa: CAPIGQGSIQPQHF; cdr3_nt: TGTGCCCCAATAGGACAGGGGAGCATTCAGCCCCAGCATTTT
clone_size: -; d_call: -; v_call: TRBV19; j_call: TRBJ2-7; cdr3_aa: CASSIEPGALREQYF; cdr3_nt: TGTGCCAGTAGTATAGAGCCCGGAGCTCTCCGGGAGCAGTACTTC
clone_size: -; d_call: TRBD1; v_call: TRBV5-6; j_call: TRBJ2-7; cdr3_aa: CASSLGGMGQYEQYF; cdr3_nt: TGTGCCAGCAGCTTGGGGGGCATGGGACAGTACGAGCAGTACTTC
clone_size: -; d_call: TRBD1; v_call: TRBV5-5; j_call: TRBJ2-7; cdr3_aa: CASSIRDRGYYEQYF; cdr3_nt: TGTGCCAGCAGCATCCGGGACAGGGGGTACTACGAGCAGTACTTC
clone_size: -; d_call: TRBD1; v_call: TRBV30; j_call: TRBJ2-2; cdr3_aa: CAWSAGQAGGIGELFF; cdr3_nt: TGTGCCTGGAGTGCGGGGCAGGCAGGGGGCATCGGGGAGCTGTTTTTT
clone_size: -; d_call: -; v_call: TRBV7-2; j_call: TRBJ2-4; cdr3_aa: CASSSKQFAGEKAKNIQYF; cdr3_nt: TGTGCCAGCAGCTCCAAGCAATTCGCAGGGGAAAAAGCCAAAAACATTCAGTACTTC
clone_size: -; d_call: TRBD2; v_call: TRBV25-1; j_call: TRBJ2-5; cdr3_aa: CASSESRGGYQETQYF; cdr3_nt: TGTGCCAGCAGTGAATCCCGGGGGGGATACCAAGAGACCCAGTACTTC
clone_size: -; d_call: -; v_call: TRBV7-2; j_call: TRBJ1-5; cdr3_aa: CASSLVSYNQPQHF; cdr3_nt: TGTGCCAGCAGCTTAGTCTCGTACAATCAGCCCCAGCATTTT
clone_size: -; d_call: TRBD1; v_call: TRBV5-1; j_call: TRBJ1-1; cdr3_aa: CASSPDRGADTEAFF; cdr3_nt: TGCGCCAGCAGCCCAGACAGGGGTGCGGACACTGAAGCTTTCTTT
clone_size: -; d_call: TRBD1; v_call: TRBV24-1; j_call: TRBJ2-5; cdr3_aa: CATSDLARGRETQYF; cdr3_nt: TGTGCCACCAGTGATTTGGCCAGGGGGCGAGAGACCCAGTACTTC
clone_size: -; d_call: TRBD2; v_call: TRBV7-3; j_call: TRBJ2-2; cdr3_aa: CASSSVTSGNTGELFF; cdr3_nt: TGTGCCAGCAGCTCAGTGACTAGCGGAAACACCGGGGAGCTGTTTTTT
clone_size: -; d_call: -; v_call: TRBV29-1; j_call: TRBJ1-1; cdr3_aa: CSVAVGGTNTEAFF; cdr3_nt: TGCAGCGTGGCTGTGGGGGGTACGAACACTGAAGCTTTCTTT
clone_size: many; d_call: -; v_call: TRBV2; j_call: TRBJ1-5; cdr3_aa: CATRQTNGNQPQHF; cdr3_nt: TGTGCCACCAGACAGACAAATGGCAATCAGCCCCAGCATTTT
clone_size: -; d_call: -; v_call: TRBV5-5; j_call: TRBJ2-7; cdr3_aa: CASSLNGVYEQYF; cdr3_nt: TGTGCCAGCAGCTTGAACGGGGTTTACGAGCAGTACTTC
clone_size: -; d_call: -; v_call: TRBV4-1; j_call: TRBJ2-7; cdr3_aa: CASSQDTGIISYEQYF; cdr3_nt: TGCGCCAGCAGCCAAGATACGGGGATTATCTCCTACGAGCAGTACTTC
clone_size: -; d_call: -; v_call: TRBV6-5; j_call: TRBJ1-2; cdr3_aa: CASSFRPGTLVDGYTF; cdr3_nt: TGTGCCAGCAGTTTTCGCCCCGGGACACTTGTGGACGGCTACACCTTC
clone_size: -; d_call: -; v_call: TRBV4-1; j_call: TRBJ2-7; cdr3_aa: CASRSGYSYEQYF; cdr3_nt: TGCGCCAGCAGGAGCGGATATTCCTACGAGCAGTACTTC
clone_size: -; d_call: -; v_call: TRBV18; j_call: TRBJ1-1; cdr3_aa: CASSPGAVNTEAFF; cdr3_nt: TGTGCCAGCTCCCCAGGGGCAGTCAACACTGAAGCTTTCTTT
clone_size: -; d_call: -; v_call: TRBV7-9; j_call: TRBJ2-3; cdr3_aa: CASSLLGLSSTDTQYF; cdr3_nt: TGTGCCAGCAGCTTATTGGGGCTCTCTAGCACAGATACGCAGTATTTT
clone_size: -; d_call: -; v_call: TRBV7-9; j_call: TRBJ2-1; cdr3_aa: CASSFRAGVVNEQFF; cdr3_nt: TGTGCCAGCAGCTTCCGGGCAGGGGTTGTCAATGAGCAGTTCTTC
clone_size: -; d_call: -; v_call: TRBV4-1; j_call: TRBJ2-1; cdr3_aa: CASSQEEYNSYNEQFF; cdr3_nt: TGCGCCAGCAGCCAAGAGGAGTACAATTCCTACAATGAGCAGTTCTTC
clone_size: -; d_call: -; v_call: TRBV6-5; j_call: TRBJ1-5; cdr3_aa: CASSYRAGFGQPQHF; cdr3_nt: TGTGCCAGCAGTTATAGGGCAGGGTTTGGTCAGCCCCAGCATTTT
clone_size: -; d_call: -; v_call: TRBV21-1; j_call: TRBJ2-5; cdr3_aa: CASSRFADRGETQYF; cdr3_nt: TGTGCCAGCAGCAGATTCGCGGACAGGGGTGAGACCCAGTACTTC
clone_size: -; d_call: TRBD2; v_call: TRBV6-5; j_call: TRBJ2-5; cdr3_aa: CASSSSGGQETQYF; cdr3_nt: TGTGCCAGCAGCAGCAGCGGGGGCCAAGAGACCCAGTACTTC
clone_size: -; d_call: -; v_call: TRBV30; j_call: TRBJ2-2; cdr3_aa: CAWIPDSSTGELFF; cdr3_nt: TGTGCCTGGATTCCGGACTCGTCGACCGGGGAGCTGTTTTTT
clone_size: -; d_call: TRBD2; v_call: TRBV6-5; j_call: TRBJ2-3; cdr3_aa: CASSLAGGTDTQYF; cdr3_nt: TGTGCCAGCAGTCTAGCGGGTGGCACAGATACGCAGTATTTT
clone_size: -; d_call: TRBD2; v_call: TRBV30; j_call: TRBJ2-3; cdr3_aa: CACLPWLAGASTDTQYF; cdr3_nt: TGTGCCTGCCTGCCCTGGCTAGCGGGGGCTAGCACAGATACGCAGTATTTT
clone_size: -; d_call: -; v_call: TRBV7-2; j_call: TRBJ2-5; cdr3_aa: CASSLARGPETQYF; cdr3_nt: TGTGCCAGCAGCTTAGCGCGGGGCCCGGAGACCCAGTACTTC
clone_size: -; d_call: TRBD1; v_call: TRBV6-5; j_call: TRBJ2-5; cdr3_aa: CASSYWDRGRETQYF; cdr3_nt: TGTGCCAGCAGTTACTGGGACAGGGGGCGGGAGACCCAGTACTTC
clone_size: -; d_call: TRBD1; v_call: TRBV7-9; j_call: TRBJ2-5; cdr3_aa: CASSSGTGRETQYF; cdr3_nt: TGTGCCAGCAGCTCCGGGACAGGGCGTGAGACCCAGTACTTC
clone_size: -; d_call: TRBD1; v_call: TRBV9; j_call: TRBJ2-7; cdr3_aa: CASSPGTGASYEQYF; cdr3_nt: TGTGCCAGCAGCCCCGGGACAGGGGCCTCCTACGAGCAGTACTTC
clone_size: once; d_call: TRBD1; v_call: TRBV3-1/TRBV3-2; j_call: TRBJ1-4; cdr3_aa: CASSPRQGVNEKLFF; cdr3_nt: TGTGCCAGCAGCCCCCGGCAGGGGGTCAATGAAAAACTGTTTTTT
clone_size: -; d_call: -; v_call: TRBV6-2/TRBV6-3; j_call: TRBJ1-6; cdr3_aa: CASSYGSSPLHF; cdr3_nt: TGTGCCAGCAGTTACGGGAGTTCACCCCTCCACTTT
clone_size: -; d_call: -; v_call: TRBV5-1; j_call: TRBJ1-1; cdr3_aa: CASSLVSGASMNTEAFF; cdr3_nt: TGCGCCAGCAGCTTGGTTTCAGGGGCCTCTATGAACACTGAAGCTTTCTTT
clone_size: -; d_call: TRBD2; v_call: TRBV29-1; j_call: TRBJ2-1; cdr3_aa: CSVKIGAGGNNEQFF; cdr3_nt: TGCAGCGTAAAGATTGGAGCGGGGGGTAACAATGAGCAGTTCTTC
clone_size: -; d_call: TRBD1; v_call: TRBV28; j_call: TRBJ2-7; cdr3_aa: CASSGTASSYEQYF; cdr3_nt: TGTGCCAGCAGCGGGACAGCCAGCTCCTACGAGCAGTACTTC
clone_size: few; d_call: -; v_call: TRBV5-8; j_call: TRBJ2-3; cdr3_aa: CASSLVRGYTDTQYF; cdr3_nt: TGTGCCAGCAGCTTGGTACGGGGTTACACAGATACGCAGTATTTT
clone_size: -; d_call: -; v_call: TRBV15; j_call: TRBJ1-2; cdr3_aa: CATSRLRTDLYGYTF; cdr3_nt: TGTGCCACCAGCAGACTAAGGACAGACCTCTATGGCTACACCTTC